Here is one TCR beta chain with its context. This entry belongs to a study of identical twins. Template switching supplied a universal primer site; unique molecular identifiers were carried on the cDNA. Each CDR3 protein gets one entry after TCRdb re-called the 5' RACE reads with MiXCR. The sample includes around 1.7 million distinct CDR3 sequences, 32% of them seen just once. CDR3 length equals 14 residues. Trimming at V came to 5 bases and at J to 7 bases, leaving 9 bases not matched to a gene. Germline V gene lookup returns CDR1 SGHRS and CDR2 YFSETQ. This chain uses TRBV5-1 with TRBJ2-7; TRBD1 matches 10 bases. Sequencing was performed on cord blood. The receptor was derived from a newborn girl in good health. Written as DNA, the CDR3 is TGCGCCAGCAGTCCCCGACAGGGGGCGGATGAGCAGTACTTC. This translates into CASSPRQGADEQYF.